The 28 T cell receptor beta chains below were found in one sample sequenced in a study of T cells in Graves' hyperthyroidism and ophthalmopathy. Amplification yielded TCR beta CDR3 regions, with RNA transcripts as the source. TCR CDR3 regions were first amplified by RT-PCR with HTBI primers. TCRdb re-analysed the multiplex PCR reads in MiXCR, keeping a single row per CDR3 protein. This sample yields over 400,000 distinct CDR3 sequences, of which roughly 14% are seen a single time; roughly an eighth belongs to the top ten. The sample was blood. The receptors derive from a man in his late teens or twenties with Graves' ophthalmopathy.

This clonotype occurred many times. V gene TRBV6-1 combines with J gene TRBJ2-5, with 9 nucleotides matching TRBD2. The germline V gene has CDR1 MNHNS and CDR2 SASEGT. J lost 3 bases, V lost 5 bases, and 4 bases had no gene match. The CDR3 covers 14 residues. The CDR3 loop is CASSNLAGEETQYF. Here the CDR3 DNA reads TGTGCCAGCAGTAATTTAGCGGGGGAAGAGACCCAGTACTTC.

V usage is TRBV19 and J usage is TRBJ2-1, with TRBD1 matching over 7 bases. CDR1 is LNHDA and CDR2 is SQIVND in the germline V gene (reference sequence). Germline trimming cut 0 bases from V and 4 bases from J; bases unmatched to any gene: 3. CDR3 length: 15 residues. The CDR3 spells CASSIEGTVYNEQFF. The CDR3 nucleotides read TGTGCCAGTAGTATAGAGGGGACAGTATACAATGAGCAGTTCTTC.

There are many counts of this clonotype. The gene calls are TRBV12-3 or TRBV12-4 and TRBJ1-4; D is ambiguous. The CDR3 extends over 15 amino acids. Trimming pared 3 bases from V and 2 bases from J, leaving 10 bases between. CDR3 loop: CASSFLLGTNEKLFF. For the CDR3, the DNA is TGTGCCAGCAGTTTCCTCCTTGGCACTAATGAAAAACTGTTTTTT.

Many counts were recorded for this clonotype. The genes are TRBV27 and TRBJ2-5; 7 bases fit TRBD1. V shed 0 bases, J shed 3 bases, and the junction held 1 base outside the gene matches. Germline CDR1 reads MNHEY; CDR2 reads SMNVEV (reference sequence). The CDR3 sequence is 14 residues long. In DNA, the CDR3 is TGTGCCAGCAGTTTATCACAGGGGAAAGAGACCCAGTACTTC. Its protein is CASSLSQGKETQYF.

This clonotype was detected ten times or more. The chain uses TRBV11-2 and TRBJ2-5; TRBD2 matches at 8 bases. The CDR3 has 18 residues. The V and J ends lost 1 base and 5 bases, in that order; junction bases with no gene match: 15. Germline CDR1 is SGHAT and CDR2 is FQNNGV. The CDR3 DNA reads TGTGCCAGCAGCTTAGGTCGGGGCGGGAGGCCGGTCTTGGAGACCCAGTACTTC. As protein: CASSLGRGGRPVLETQYF.

This clonotype was seen ten or more times. J is TRBJ2-7 and V is TRBV27; TRBD2 might be the D (6 bases). The CDR3 is made up of 14 amino acids. Between the trimmed V and J ends, which lost 7 bases and 1 base, there was a span of 14 bases. Germline lookup yields CDR1 MNHEY and CDR2 SMNVEV (reference sequence). The chain's CDR3 is CASKIGLSSYEQYF. CDR3 coding DNA: TGTGCCAGCAAAATTGGACTATCGTCCTACGAGCAGTACTTC.

With regard to this clonotype: The CDR3 ends on some other residue instead of the conserved phenylalanine or tryptophan, so this is likely a read error. CDR3 in amino acids: CASSPGRDRGHRSPLHS. In nucleotides, the CDR3 is TGCGCCAGCAGCCCGGGCCGGGACAGGGGGCATCGTTCACCCCTCCACTCT. The gene calls are TRBV5-1 and TRBJ1-6; TRBD1 aligns across 12 bases. The CDR3 loop spans 17 amino acids. The trim removed 4 bases at V and 9 bases at J, leaving 11 bases unmatched. In germline, CDR1 is SGHRS, CDR2 YFSETQ.

This clonotype was seen at least ten times. The chain carries TRBV7-8 and TRBJ1-1; TRBD1 matches 9 bases. The CDR3 sequence is 14 residues long. Germline V lookup: CDR1 SGHVS, CDR2 FQNEAQ. V lost 5 bases and J lost 5; bases outside the gene matches: 6. Written as DNA, the CDR3 is TGTGCCAGCAGCGGACGACAGGGGGGAACTGAAGCTTTCTTT. Amino acids: CASSGRQGGTEAFF.

This clonotype was observed a few times. The chain recombines TRBV27 with TRBJ2-7; 9 bases align to TRBD2. There are 12 residues in the CDR3. Germline lookup yields CDR1 MNHEY and CDR2 SMNVEV (reference sequence). For the CDR3, the DNA is TGTACCTCCGGGACTAGCACTTCCGAGCAGTACTTC. It specifies CTSGTSTSEQYF.

The rearrangement joins TRBV7-9 to TRBJ1-1; 9 nucleotides agree with TRBD1. Germline CDR1 SEHNR, CDR2 FQNEAQ (reference sequence). This CDR3 has 13 residues. Germline trimming cut 5 bases from V and 7 bases from J; bases unmatched to any gene: 5. CDR3 in DNA: TGTGCCAGCAGCAAGGGACAGGGTCTTGAAGCTTTCTTT. It yields the protein CASSKGQGLEAFF.

This clonotype was found a few times. This sequence may be a read error, since a much larger clone differs from it by one base. The rearrangement joins TRBV20-1 to TRBJ2-1; 7 nucleotides line up with TRBD1. The CDR3 runs 12 residues. Germline V gene lookup returns CDR1 DFQATT and CDR2 SNEGSKA (reference sequence). CDR3 sequence reads: CSAGQEYNEQLF. The CDR3 DNA follows: TGCAGTGCAGGACAGGAGTACAATGAGCAGCTCTTC.

This clonotype was counted many times. V gene TRBV2 combines with J gene TRBJ2-1; 8 bases match TRBD2. V lost 8 bases and J lost 10; bases outside the gene matches: 7. The germline V gene encodes CDR1 SNHLY and CDR2 FYNNEI. The CDR3 totals 12 residues. The CDR3 coding sequence is TGTGCCAGCGGTAGCGGGGTGGTGGAGCAGTTCTTC. Its protein product is CASGSGVVEQFF. The full variable domain, its missing parts supplied by reference TRBV2 and TRBJ2-1, is EPEVTQTPSHQVTQMGQEVILRCVPISNHLYFYWYRQILGQKVEFLVSFYNNEISEKSEIFDDQFSVERPDGSNFTLKIRSTKLEDSAMYFCASGSGVVEQFFGPGTRLTVL.

This clonotype was counted only a few times. The gene calls are TRBV12-3 or TRBV12-4 and TRBJ1-5; D gene ambiguous. Trimming left V 5 bases short and J 3 bases short, with 11 bases between. CDR3 length: 14 residues. The DNA for the CDR3 is TGTGCCAGCAGTCCAGGACGGAACAATCAGCCCCAGCATTTT. This codes for CASSPGRNNQPQHF.

This clonotype appeared many times. This sequence joins TRBV12-3 or TRBV12-4 and TRBJ1-2; a possible D gene is TRBD1 (5 bases). CDR3 size: 13 residues. V lost 5 bases and J 8 bases, leaving 15 bases between the germline ends. This chain's CDR3 is CASSKFQGGGYTF. The CDR3 DNA reads TGTGCCAGCAGTAAATTTCAGGGTGGCGGCTACACCTTC.

This clonotype has a handful of counts. The rearrangement joins TRBV18 to TRBJ2-2, with TRBD1 matching over 8 bases. CDR3 size: 15 residues. The J segment lost 0 bases and the V segment lost 5 bases, leaving 2 bases of the junction unmatched. Germline V gene data show CDR1 as KGHSH and CDR2 as LQKENI. Written as DNA, the CDR3 is TGTGCCAGCTCATCAGGGGGCTCGAACACCGGGGAGCTGTTTTTT. This gives the protein CASSSGGSNTGELFF.

This clonotype occurred many times. The CDR3 region is CASGEGYTEAFF. The DNA for the CDR3 is TGTGCCTCCGGTGAGGGGTACACTGAAGCTTTCTTT. J is TRBJ1-1 and V is TRBV12-3 or TRBV12-4; the D gene is possibly TRBD1 (5 bases). The CDR3 loop spans 12 amino acids. Trimming took 11 bases from V and 3 from J, leaving 13 bases between them.

In this sample, this clonotype turned up a few times. The V gene is TRBV6-6, the J gene TRBJ1-5; the D is unclear. The CDR3 has 14 amino acids. Germline loops: CDR1 MNHNY, CDR2 SVGAGI (reference sequence). Trimming removed 2 bases from V and 3 bases from J, with 8 bases in between. The CDR3 DNA follows: TGTGCCAGCAGTTACGGACTGCCCAATCAGCCCCAGCATTTT. Its protein product is CASSYGLPNQPQHF.

The rearrangement joins TRBV4-1 to TRBJ1-1; D is unresolved. CDR1 is MGHRA, CDR2 YSYEKL, per germline. This CDR3 is built from 13 residues. Trimming stripped 4 bases from V and 10 bases from J, with 16 bases between. As DNA, the CDR3 is TGCGCCAGCAGCCGGAAAGGTGAAGGTAGAGCTTTCTTT. Encoded protein: CASSRKGEGRAFF.

This clonotype is a singleton in its sample. The chain employs TRBV15 and TRBJ2-1; tentative D call: TRBD2 (6 bases). Germline V CDR1 and CDR2: LNHNV, YYDKDF (reference sequence). The length of the CDR3 is 17 residues. V lost 3 bases to trimming and J lost 5 bases, with 20 bases between them. The CDR3 spells CATSSEPGVGSDNEQFF. The CDR3, as DNA: TGTGCCACCAGCAGTGAGCCGGGGGTAGGGTCCGACAATGAGCAGTTCTTC. Full variable domain (outside the CDR3, taken from reference TRBV15 and TRBJ2-1): DAMVIQNPRYQVTQFGKPVTLSCSQTLNHNVMYWYQQKSSQAPKLLFHYYDKDFNNEADTPDNFQSRRPNTSFCFLDIRSPGLGDTAMYLCATSSEPGVGSDNEQFFGPGTRLTVL.

The chain couples TRBV18 to TRBJ1-2, with D unresolved. The CDR3 extends over 14 amino acids. Germline V gives CDR1 KGHSH, CDR2 LQKENI. The V and J ends lost 2 bases and 2 bases respectively, with 9 bases between them. Here the CDR3 DNA reads TGTGCCAGCTCACCATATGAGGAGAACTATGGCTACACCTTC. Translating it yields CASSPYEENYGYTF.

As concerns this clonotype: This may stem from a read error, because a much larger clone lies one nucleotide away. The J gene is TRBJ1-2, the V gene TRBV3-1, with D tentatively TRBD1 (6 bases). Germline assignment: CDR1 LGHDT and CDR2 YNNKEL (reference sequence). This CDR3 comprises 14 residues. CDR3: CASSQANQGPGYAF. CDR3 nucleotide sequence: TGTGCCAGCAGCCAGGCAAACCAGGGGCCTGGCTACGCCTTC. The complete variable domain, with remaining parts taken from reference TRBV3-1 and TRBJ1-2, reads DTAVSQTPKYLVTQMGNDKSIKCEQNLGHDTMYWYKQDSKKFLKIMFSYNNKELIINETVPNRFSPKSPDKAHLNLHINSLELGDSAVYFCASSQANQGPGYAFGSGTRLTVV.

This clonotype was counted many times. The V call is TRBV3-1, the J call TRBJ1-5; no reliable D call. Germline CDR1 is LGHDT and CDR2 is YNNKEL (reference sequence). V lost 3 bases and J 0 bases, leaving 6 bases between the germline ends. This CDR3 contains 14 residues. Here the CDR3 reads CASSQSASNQPQHF. As DNA, the CDR3 is TGTGCCAGCAGCCAGAGCGCTAGCAATCAGCCCCAGCATTTT.

This clonotype was counted only a few times. V gene TRBV29-1 combines with J gene TRBJ2-5; D possibly uses TRBD1 or TRBD2 (6 bases each). V lost 1 base and J lost 6, with 15 bases in between. The CDR3 runs 14 residues. The V gene's germline CDR1 is SQVTM and CDR2 ANQGSEA. Written as DNA, the CDR3 is TGCAGCGTTGAAGGCGGGACATTCGGGAAGACCCAGTACTTC. Protein product: CSVEGGTFGKTQYF.

Note on this clonotype: The CDR3 does not close with the conserved phenylalanine or tryptophan, likely indicating a read error. This chain connects TRBV5-4 to TRBJ2-5; the match to TRBD1 covers 9 bases. Trimming removed 3 bases from V and 3 bases from J; junction bases left unmatched: 3. The CDR3 sequence is 14 residues long. CDR1 SGHNT and CDR2 YYREEE come from the germline V gene (reference sequence). CDR3 coding DNA: TGTGCCAGCAGCTCAGGGGACAGGGAAGAGACCCAGTACCTC. Translated, it gives CASSSGDREETQYL.

This clonotype came up many times. The rearrangement uses TRBV2 and TRBJ1-2; D not certain. Germline values: CDR1 SNHLY, CDR2 FYNNEI. Trimming took 6 bases from V and 0 from J, leaving 14 bases between them. The CDR3 has 15 amino acids. This chain's CDR3 is CASRALDDSNYGYTF. Here the CDR3 DNA reads TGTGCCAGCAGGGCTTTGGACGATTCTAACTATGGCTACACCTTC.

There are many counts of this clonotype. The chain links TRBV19 to TRBJ1-2, with no clear D. CDR1 LNHDA and CDR2 SQIVND come from the germline V gene (reference sequence). This CDR3 is built from 12 residues. V lost 3 bases to trimming and J lost 4 bases, with 6 bases between them. CDR3 amino acids: CASSMRSYGYTF. For the CDR3, the DNA is TGTGCCAGTAGTATGAGGAGCTATGGCTACACCTTC.

The genes are TRBV30 and TRBJ1-5, with a possible D match to TRBD1 (5 bases). The germline gives CDR1 GTSNPN, CDR2 SVGIG (reference sequence). There are 17 residues in the CDR3. Trimming took off 1 base at V and 4 bases at J, with 20 bases between the two ends. In DNA, the CDR3 is TGTGCCTGGAGTGACCCCAACTCCGGGACTTTGAATCAGCCCCAGCATTTT. Protein product: CAWSDPNSGTLNQPQHF.

In DNA form, the CDR3 reads TGCGCCAGCAGCCAAGGGGACAGCTCTGGAAACACCATATATTTT. It codes for CASSQGDSSGNTIYF. J is TRBJ1-3 and V is TRBV4-1, with TRBD1 identical over 7 bases. In germline, CDR1 is MGHRA, CDR2 YSYEKL. J gave up 0 bases and V 1 base, and 0 bases lay outside the gene matches. This CDR3 is built from 15 residues.